The clone carrying this T cell receptor beta chain was seen a few times. Its specificity is not known. The source of the sample is a study of CD8 T cells in ankylosing spondylitis. Study-level points and caveats: Certain motif variants had earlier been reported in reactive arthritis synovial fluid and blood. Within ankylosing spondylitis blood, a TCR beta motif made up of eight or nine highly homologous variants appeared to be characteristic. Clones tied to disease were said to be significantly enriched in matched ankylosing spondylitis synovial fluid. Disease-linked clones were found to be CD8+ and relatively rare in peripheral blood.

J lost 6 bases, V lost 4 bases, and 7 bases had no gene match. CDR1 and CDR2 (germline): ENHRY, SYGVKD. The CDR3 runs 15 residues. TCRdb redid the calling of the 5' RACE reads with MiXCR, one entry per CDR3 protein. The data contain some 450,000 distinct CDR3 sequences, 17% of them singletons. The sample taken for sequencing was blood, either unsorted or a sorted T cell fraction (not recorded which). This clonotype originated in a male donor with ankylosing spondylitis. V is TRBV10-3 and J is TRBJ2-1, with 9 nucleotides matching TRBD1. CDR3 DNA sequence: TGTGCCATCAGTGCCCCGGGACAGGGAAGCAATGAGCAGTTCTTC. It codes for CAISAPGQGSNEQFF.